The sequence of this T cell receptor beta chain was determined in a study of blood T cell repertoires in COVID-19. In the original processing: Estimated nucleated cell counts came from reference gene primer amplification. Sequencing used immunoSEQ multiplex PCR; TCRdb keeps in-frame clones, though not all of them. V and J calls and clone size come straight from that table; D and trimming were deduced from the DNA. Of about 160,000 clones in the sample, approximately 86% were seen once. The source of this sequence is a man between 65 and 85 years old with acute or convalescent COVID-19. The sequenced sample consisted of peripheral blood.

The CDR3 loop is CASSPTITGASYGYTF. CDR3 DNA sequence: TGTGCCAGCAGCCCTACCATTACAGGGGCCTCCTATGGCTACACCTTC. The genes are TRBV6-2 or TRBV6-3 and TRBJ1-2, with TRBD1 matching 7 bases. The junction had 14 bases not matched to a gene; V was cut back by 6 bases and J by 4 bases. The CDR3 covers 16 residues. From germline, CDR1 is MNHEY and CDR2 SVGEGT.